The 25 T cell receptor beta chains presented below share a single source sample, sequenced in a study of blood T cells in healthy people across ages. Primed by a sample-barcoded 5' primer and a J-beta primer mix, a second PCR proceeded for about 6 to 11 cycles. TCRdb ran MiXCR on the 5' RACE reads and lists one entry per CDR3 protein. The sample lists about 730,000 distinct CDR3 sequences, around 46% seen once, with 20% to 25% in the top ten. Material for sequencing was blood. The receptors were sampled from a woman aged 60-75 years in good health.

This clonotype was found a few times. This chain joins TRBV7-2 and TRBJ2-5; D gene uncertain. CDR1 and CDR2 (germline): SGHTA, FQGNSA. The CDR3 length is 13 residues. Trimming left V 2 bases short and J 11 bases short, with 15 bases between. CDR3 amino acids: CASSLSSRNEQYF. In DNA form, the CDR3 reads TGTGCCAGCAGCTTAAGTTCGAGGAATGAGCAGTACTTC.

The chain links TRBV5-1 to TRBJ1-2; D unresolved. CDR1 SGHRS and CDR2 YFSETQ come from the germline V gene. This CDR3 comprises 13 residues. Trimming cost V 3 bases and J 5 bases, with 11 bases left between them. CDR3 loop: CASSSTQTYGYTF. CDR3 coding DNA: TGCGCCAGCAGCTCGACTCAGACTTATGGCTACACCTTC.

In the case of this clonotype: This may be a read error: a much more frequent sequence differs by one nucleotide. The genes are TRBV9 and TRBJ2-7; D assignment may be TRBD1 or TRBD2 (5 bases each). The CDR3 loop spans 15 amino acids. Germline lookup yields CDR1 SGDLS and CDR2 YYNGEE. The ends were cut back, 0 bases at V and 1 base at J, with 11 bases in the middle. This CDR3 reads CASSVAVGPSYEQYF. The CDR3 DNA sequence: TGTGCCAGCAGCGTAGCCGTGGGACCGTCCTACGAGCAGTACTTC.

Notes on this clonotype: Since a much larger clone is just one base distant, this may be a read error. The rearrangement uses TRBV6-6 and TRBJ2-4; D uncertain. Near its end, the DNA agrees better with TRBJ2-5, so the J call may be wrong. CDR3 length: 12 amino acids. Germline lookup yields CDR1 MNHNY and CDR2 SVGAGI (reference sequence). This chain's CDR3 is CASSYHQETQYF. CDR3 DNA sequence: TGTGCCAGCAGTTACCACCAAGAGACCCAGTACTTC.

To note about this clonotype: A read error may account for a junction end that differs from germline. The chain has TRBV12-3 or TRBV12-4 and TRBJ2-3, with 10 bases matching TRBD2. This CDR3 has 16 amino acids. CDR3 nucleotide sequence: TGTGCCAGCAGTCCCGGACTAGCGGAGAGAACAGATACGCGGTATTTT. This encodes CASSPGLAERTDTRYF.

The genes are TRBV6-5 and TRBJ1-1; D uncertain. This CDR3 contains 14 residues. CDR1 and CDR2 (germline): MNHEY, SVGAGI. V lost 8 bases to trimming and J lost 4 bases, with 17 bases between them. The CDR3 DNA sequence: TGTGCCAGCCTTTCTTGGTTGGATGGCACTGAAGCTTTCTTT. Protein: CASLSWLDGTEAFF.

On this clonotype itself: At one of its ends the junction is not consistent with the germline gene, which may arise from a read error. The chain has TRBV20-1 and TRBJ1-6; D unresolved. This CDR3 has 14 amino acids. Germline V lookup: CDR1 DFQATT, CDR2 SNEGSKA (reference sequence). CDR3 sequence reads: CSASDWSDNSPLHF. The CDR3, as DNA: TGCAGTGCTTCGGACTGGAGCGATAATTCGCCCCTCCACTTT.

The CDR3 nucleotides read TGCAGTGCCCCGACTAGCGGGGGGCGCACAGATACGCAGTATTTT. Translated, it gives CSAPTSGGRTDTQYF. The rearrangement uses TRBV20-1 and TRBJ2-3; 13 nucleotides align to TRBD2. Per the germline V gene, CDR1 is DFQATT and CDR2 is SNEGSKA (reference sequence). The CDR3 length is 15 residues. V was pared by 6 bases and J by 1 base, with 4 bases of the junction left unmatched.

CDR3 DNA: TGTGCCAGCAGCCCCCATTCCGAGCAGTACTTC. Encoded protein: CASSPHSEQYF. The chain has TRBV7-2 and TRBJ2-7; no reliable D call. Trimming took off 5 bases at V and 6 bases at J, with 8 bases between the two ends. The CDR3 covers 11 residues. The germline CDR1 and CDR2 sequences are SGHTA and FQGNSA.

There are a few counts of this clonotype. The chain has TRBV28 and TRBJ2-7; maybe TRBD1 (6 bases). Germline V gene sequence: CDR1 MDHEN, CDR2 SYDVKM. V was pared by 7 bases and J by 2 bases, with 12 bases between. The CDR3 totals 13 residues. DNA for the CDR3: TGTGCCAGCATCCACAGGGATACCTACGAGCAGTACTTC. This sequence encodes CASIHRDTYEQYF.

This clonotype was counted ten times or more. V gene TRBV20-1 combines with J gene TRBJ2-3; 9 positions agree with TRBD2. CDR1 DFQATT and CDR2 SNEGSKA come from the germline V gene (reference sequence). The trim removed 2 bases at V and 3 bases at J, leaving 0 bases unmatched. The CDR3 runs to 13 residues. The CDR3 DNA is TGCAGTGCTAGACTAGCGGGGACAGATACGCAGTATTTT. Its protein is CSARLAGTDTQYF.

On this clonotype itself: A much larger clone is a single base away; this may be a read error. The chain is built from TRBV20-1 and TRBJ2-5; either TRBD1 or TRBD2 may fit D (6 bases each). The end of the DNA fits TRBJ2-7 better, so the J call may be wrong. Germline assignment: CDR1 DFQATT and CDR2 SNEGSKA (reference sequence). The CDR3 spans 13 residues. CDR3: CSTSRQGSYEQYF. CDR3 bases: TGCAGTACTAGCCGCCAGGGGAGTTACGAGCAGTACTTC.

V usage is TRBV12-3 or TRBV12-4 and J usage is TRBJ2-3; D is possibly TRBD1 (6 bases). With 7 bases removed from V and 2 bases from J, the gap between germline ends came to 13 bases. This CDR3 contains 14 residues. CDR3 nucleotides: TGTGCCAGCACTCCCGACAGGTACACAGATACGCAGTATTTT. Its protein is CASTPDRYTDTQYF.

This clonotype was counted a few times. This chain links TRBV3-1 with TRBJ2-7; no clear D gene. The germline V gene encodes CDR1 LGHDT and CDR2 YNNKEL (reference sequence). This CDR3 has 15 residues. The germline V and J ends were trimmed by 1 base and 4 bases, with 14 bases remaining between them. The DNA for the CDR3 is TGTGCCAGCAGCCAAGGGGCACAGAGCTCTTACGAGCAGTACTTC. It translates to CASSQGAQSSYEQYF.

This clonotype was picked up many times. The genes are TRBV3-1 and TRBJ1-2; no clear D. V lost 1 base, J lost 3 bases, and 3 bases lay in between. The CDR3 sequence is 12 residues long. Germline lookup yields CDR1 LGHDT and CDR2 YNNKEL (reference sequence). CDR3 region: CASSQADYGYTF. CDR3 nucleotide sequence: TGTGCCAGCAGCCAAGCCGACTATGGCTACACCTTC.

The sample holds a few counts of this clonotype. V and J are TRBV20-1 and TRBJ2-3; D gene unclear. This CDR3 contains 13 residues. The V and J ends lost 3 bases and 0 bases respectively, with 7 bases between them. Looked up from germline, CDR1 is DFQATT and CDR2 is SNEGSKA (reference sequence). The CDR3 sequence: CSASKDSTDTQYF. CDR3 DNA: TGCAGTGCTAGCAAAGACAGCACAGATACGCAGTATTTT.

The gene calls are TRBV9 and TRBJ2-2, with a tentative D call TRBD2 (5 bases). V was clipped by 0 bases and J by 4 bases, with 13 bases between them. CDR1 and CDR2 (germline): SGDLS, YYNGEE. This CDR3 contains 16 residues. Here the CDR3 DNA reads TGTGCCAGCAGCGTAGGGCAGACTAACCCCACCGGGGAGCTGTTTTTT. This translates into CASSVGQTNPTGELFF.

The CDR3 here is CASSGDREETQYF. As DNA, the CDR3 is TGTGCCAGCAGTGGGGACAGGGAAGAGACCCAGTACTTC. The chain has TRBV6-6 and TRBJ2-5, with 9 bases matching TRBD1. The CDR3 sequence is 13 residues long. Germline V CDR1 and CDR2: MNHNY, SVGAGI (reference sequence). V was pared by 5 bases and J by 3 bases, with 1 base of the junction left unmatched.

This rearrangement joins TRBV7-2 to TRBJ2-5; D unresolved. The V gene lost 3 bases and the J gene lost 2 bases, with 10 bases spanning the gap. The CDR3 covers 14 residues. Germline V gene sequence: CDR1 SGHTA, CDR2 FQGNSA. The CDR3 DNA reads as TGTGCCAGCAGCTTTGGGGTCCATCAAGAGACCCAGTACTTC. Its protein is CASSFGVHQETQYF.

The chain links TRBV20-1 to TRBJ1-4; D uncertain. The CDR3 has 14 amino acids. Germline CDR1 reads DFQATT; CDR2 reads SNEGSKA (reference sequence). V lost 4 bases and J 0 bases, leaving 9 bases between the germline ends. The CDR3 protein is CSAIIAATNEKLFF. The CDR3 coding sequence is TGCAGTGCTATAATTGCAGCAACTAATGAAAAACTGTTTTTT.

In its sample, this clonotype was seen a few times. The rearrangement links TRBV3-1 to TRBJ2-1; 7 bases are a match to TRBD2. J gave up 9 bases and V 2 bases, and 13 bases lay outside the gene matches. This CDR3 region has 16 residues. Germline CDR1 is LGHDT and CDR2 is YNNKEL (reference sequence). The CDR3 DNA is TGTGCCAGCAGCCAACCCGGACGAGCGGGGAGGGTTGAGCAGTTCTTC. It translates to CASSQPGRAGRVEQFF.

The chain employs TRBV7-3 and TRBJ2-5; TRBD2 aligns across 11 bases. The DNA matches TRBJ2-7 better at its end, which makes the J call doubtful. This CDR3 is 15 amino acids long. CDR1 SGHTA and CDR2 FQGTGA come from the germline V gene. CDR3 DNA: TGTGCCAGCAGCTCCCATAGCGGGGGGGTCGCCGAGCAGTACTTC. It codes for CASSSHSGGVAEQYF.

As regards this clonotype: A much larger clone is a single base away; this may be a read error. The gene calls are TRBV3-1 and TRBJ2-5; TRBD1 might be the D (5 bases). CDR3 length equals 14 residues. Germline V gene lookup returns CDR1 LGHDT and CDR2 YNNKEL (reference sequence). CDR3 nucleotide sequence: TGTGCCTGCAGCAGCAGGGTGTTGCAAGAGACCCAGTACTTC. Residues: CACSSRVLQETQYF.

This clonotype showed up many times. One junction end disagrees with the germline gene, perhaps due to a read error. CDR3 DNA: TGTGCTAGCAGCTCGGGACTAGCGCCAGATACGCAGTATTTT. This encodes CASSSGLAPDTQYF. The chain has TRBV7-2 and TRBJ2-3; 10 bases agree with TRBD2. In germline, CDR1 is SGHTA, CDR2 FQGNSA. This CDR3 is 14 amino acids long.

The CDR3 reads CASSFAAAYEQYF. For the CDR3, the DNA is TGTGCCAGCAGCTTCGCGGCTGCCTACGAGCAGTACTTC. The chain recombines TRBV7-9 with TRBJ2-7, with unresolved D. Per the germline V gene, CDR1 is SEHNR and CDR2 is FQNEAQ (reference sequence). CDR3 size: 13 residues. V lost 3 bases, J lost 2 bases, and 8 bases lay in between.